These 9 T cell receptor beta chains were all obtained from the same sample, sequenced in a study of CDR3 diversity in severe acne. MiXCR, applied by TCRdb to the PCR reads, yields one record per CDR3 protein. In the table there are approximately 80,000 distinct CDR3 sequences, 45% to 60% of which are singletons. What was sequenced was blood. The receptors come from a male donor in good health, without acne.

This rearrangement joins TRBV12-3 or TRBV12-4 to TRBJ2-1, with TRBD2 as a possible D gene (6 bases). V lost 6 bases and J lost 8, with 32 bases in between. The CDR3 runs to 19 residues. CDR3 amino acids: CASSVRRSEVPSAVDEQFF. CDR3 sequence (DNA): TGTGCCAGCAGCGTTCGTCGCAGTGAAGTGCCTAGCGCGGTAGATGAGCAGTTCTTC.

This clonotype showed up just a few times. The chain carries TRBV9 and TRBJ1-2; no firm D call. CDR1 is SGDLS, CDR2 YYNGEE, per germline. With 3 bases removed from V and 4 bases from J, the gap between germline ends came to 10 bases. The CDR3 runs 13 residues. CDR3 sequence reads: CASSADRAYGYTF. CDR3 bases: TGTGCCAGCAGCGCCGATCGGGCCTATGGCTACACCTTC.

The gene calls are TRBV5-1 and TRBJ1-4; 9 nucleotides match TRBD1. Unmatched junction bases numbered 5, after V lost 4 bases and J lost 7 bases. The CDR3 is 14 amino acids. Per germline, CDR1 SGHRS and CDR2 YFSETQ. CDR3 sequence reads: CASSEPTGGEKLFF. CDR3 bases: TGCGCCAGCAGCGAACCGACAGGGGGTGAAAAACTGTTTTTT. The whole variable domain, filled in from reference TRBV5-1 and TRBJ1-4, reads KAGVTQTPRYLIKTRGQQVTLSCSPISGHRSVSWYQQTPGQGLQFLFEYFSETQRNKGNFPGRFSGRQFSNSRSEMNVSTLELGDSALYLCASSEPTGGEKLFFGSGTQLSVL.

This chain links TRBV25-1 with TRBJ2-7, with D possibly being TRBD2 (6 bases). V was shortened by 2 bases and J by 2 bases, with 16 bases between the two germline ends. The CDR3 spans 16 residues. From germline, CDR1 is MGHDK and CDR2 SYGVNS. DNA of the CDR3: TGTGCCAGCAGTGAAGGTAGCGGAGTTTTTACCTACGAGCAGTACTTC. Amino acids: CASSEGSGVFTYEQYF.

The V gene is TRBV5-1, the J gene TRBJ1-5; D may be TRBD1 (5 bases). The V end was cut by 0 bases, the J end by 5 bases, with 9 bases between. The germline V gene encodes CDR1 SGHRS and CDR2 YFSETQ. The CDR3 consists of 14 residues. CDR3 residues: CASSLEQTDQPQHF. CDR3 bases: TGCGCCAGCAGCTTGGAACAGACAGATCAGCCCCAGCATTTT.

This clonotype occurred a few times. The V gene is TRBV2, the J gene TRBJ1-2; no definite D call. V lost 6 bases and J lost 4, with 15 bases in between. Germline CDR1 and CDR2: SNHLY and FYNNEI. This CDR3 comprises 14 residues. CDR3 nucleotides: TGTGCCAGCAGCGCTATCGGCAGCGGCTATGGCTACACCTTC. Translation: CASSAIGSGYGYTF.

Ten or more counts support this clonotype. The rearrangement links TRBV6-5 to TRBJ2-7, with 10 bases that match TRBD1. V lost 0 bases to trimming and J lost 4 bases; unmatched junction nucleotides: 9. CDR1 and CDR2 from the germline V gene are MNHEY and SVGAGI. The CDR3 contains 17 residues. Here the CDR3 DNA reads TGTGCCAGCAGTTACTCGAGGCCCGACAGGGGGCATTACGAGCAGTACTTC. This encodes CASSYSRPDRGHYEQYF.

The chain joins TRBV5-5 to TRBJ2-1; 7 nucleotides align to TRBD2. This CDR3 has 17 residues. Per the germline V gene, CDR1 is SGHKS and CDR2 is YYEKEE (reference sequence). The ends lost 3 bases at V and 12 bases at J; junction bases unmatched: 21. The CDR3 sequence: CASSWAGRVARPDTQFF. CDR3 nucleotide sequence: TGTGCCAGCAGCTGGGCTGGGAGGGTGGCCCGTCCAGATACGCAGTTCTTC. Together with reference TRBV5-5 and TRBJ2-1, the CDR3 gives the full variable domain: DAGVTQSPTHLIKTRGQQVTLRCSPISGHKSVSWYQQVLGQGPQFIFQYYEKEERGRGNFPDRFSARQFPNYSSELNVNALLLGDSALYLCASSWAGRVARPDTQFFGPGTRLTVL.

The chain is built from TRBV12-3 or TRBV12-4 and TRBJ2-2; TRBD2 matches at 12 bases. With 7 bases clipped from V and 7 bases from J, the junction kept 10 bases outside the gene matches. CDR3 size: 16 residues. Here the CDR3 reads CASTRLAGVIGGELFF. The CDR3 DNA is TGTGCCAGCACTCGACTAGCGGGAGTTATCGGCGGGGAGCTGTTTTTT.